The 8 T cell receptor beta chains presented below share a single source sample, sequenced in a study of T cell responses to AZD1222 COVID-19 vaccine. This table comes from immunoSEQ multiplex PCR, and its TCRdb copy is limited to in-frame clones, with some not included. The table shows approximately 150,000 clones, with 80% to 95% occurring only once. Sequenced here: peripheral blood, sampled on day 0 of AZD1222 vaccination. The receptor set was obtained from an adult in good health.

This clone was seen just once. V usage is TRBV30 and J usage is TRBJ2-7; possibly TRBD1 for D (6 bases). The CDR3 sequence is 13 residues long. V shed 2 bases and J shed 0 bases, with 8 bases lying between them. Germline values: CDR1 GTSNPN, CDR2 SVGIG (reference sequence). CDR3 sequence reads: CAWSRGHSYEQYF. In nucleotides, the CDR3 is TGTGCCTGGAGTAGGGGACACTCCTACGAGCAGTACTTC.

V gene TRBV5-8 combines with J gene TRBJ1-2; 8 positions match TRBD1. Trimming took 4 bases from V and 4 from J; bases not matched to a gene: 9. Germline loops: CDR1 SGHTS, CDR2 YDEGEE. This CDR3 spans 15 amino acids. The CDR3 protein is CASSVTGAAGYGYTF. The CDR3 nucleotides read TGTGCCAGCAGCGTGACAGGGGCTGCCGGCTATGGCTACACCTTC.

V usage is TRBV7-9 and J usage is TRBJ1-4, with TRBD1 identical over 10 bases. V trimming: 0 bases; J trimming: 7 bases; junction bases outside the gene matches: 2. Germline values: CDR1 SEHNR, CDR2 FQNEAQ (reference sequence). The CDR3 covers 15 residues. Written as DNA, the CDR3 is TGTGCCAGCAGCTTAGCGGGGACAGGGGCTGAAAAACTGTTTTTT. It specifies CASSLAGTGAEKLFF.

The rearrangement links TRBV6-5 to TRBJ2-5, with TRBD1 matching 11 bases. Trimming removed 5 bases from V and 7 bases from J; junction bases left unmatched: 9. The CDR3 is made up of 15 amino acids. Per germline, CDR1 MNHEY and CDR2 SVGAGI. CDR3 sequence: CASSRSRDRGTTQYF. The DNA of the CDR3 is TGTGCCAGCAGTCGGTCCCGGGACAGGGGGACGACCCAGTACTTC.

This chain connects TRBV19 to TRBJ2-3, with D unresolved. This CDR3 has 13 amino acids. Germline V gene data show CDR1 as LNHDA and CDR2 as SQIVND (reference sequence). The ends were cut back, 5 bases at V and 5 bases at J, with 11 bases in the middle. In DNA, the CDR3 is TGTGCCAGTAGTTACAACTCGGGAGATACGCAGTATTTT. Translating gives CASSYNSGDTQYF.

This clone has just a few counts. The chain joins TRBV24-1 to TRBJ1-1; 10 bases match TRBD1. Germline V gene lookup returns CDR1 KGHDR and CDR2 SFDVKD. The CDR3 spans 17 residues. The J segment lost 5 bases and the V segment lost 2 bases, leaving 10 bases of the junction unmatched. CDR3 in DNA: TGTGCCACCAGTGATTCAACCACCGGGACAGGGGTTACTGAAGCTTTCTTT. Translating gives CATSDSTTGTGVTEAFF.

This clone appeared a single time. The chain recombines TRBV7-2 with TRBJ1-2, with a weak D call TRBD1 (5 bases). CDR1 SGHTA and CDR2 FQGNSA come from the germline V gene. V was cut by 5 bases and J by 4 bases, with 14 bases left in between. CDR3 length: 14 amino acids. The CDR3 DNA reads TGTGCCAGCAGCCGCCACGGGGGAAGCTATGGCTACACCTTC. Translating gives CASSRHGGSYGYTF. Together with reference TRBV7-2 and TRBJ1-2, the CDR3 gives the full variable domain: GAGVSQSPSNKVTEKGKDVELRCDPISGHTALYWYRQSLGQGLEFLIYFQGNSAPDKSGLPSDRFSAERTGGSVSTLTIQRTQQEDSAVYLCASSRHGGSYGYTFGSGTRLTVV.

The chain employs TRBV28 and TRBJ2-3; 9 bases are a match to TRBD1. V was pared by 5 bases and J by 5 bases, with 8 bases of the junction left unmatched. The CDR3 runs to 15 residues. Germline V lookup: CDR1 MDHEN, CDR2 SYDVKM. CDR3 nucleotide sequence: TGTGCCAGCAGTGGAAACAGGGGGCTTGGAGATACGCAGTATTTT. Amino acid sequence: CASSGNRGLGDTQYF.